Here is one TCR beta chain with its context. Its antigen is undetermined. Data came from immunoSEQ multiplex PCR; TCRdb stores just in-frame clones and leaves some out. This table holds 1.5 million to 2.5 million clones, about 95% found once. The sample originates from a study of shared clonotypes between healthy human individuals. Study conclusions and caveats: It was the non-shared clonotypes that had lower generation probabilities than clonotypes shared by all four donors.

CD45RO negativity and positive selection for CCR7 defined naive CD8 cells, a population that excluded terminally differentiated effector memory CD45RA+ cells. The CDR3 totals 16 residues. Trimming at V came to 5 bases and at J to 2 bases, leaving 8 bases not matched to a gene. Germline loops: CDR1 SEHNR, CDR2 FQNEAQ (reference sequence). The gene calls are TRBV7-9 and TRBJ2-5, with 10 bases matching TRBD1. The specimen sequenced was naive CD8+ T cells sorted from blood. The clonotype originates from a man between 18 and 29 years old in good health. CDR3 sequence: CASSLDRGPEQETQYF. In nucleotides, the CDR3 is TGTGCCAGCAGCCTTGACAGGGGGCCTGAACAAGAGACCCAGTACTTC.